Each of the 7 T cell receptor beta chains below was sequenced from the same sample in a study of cytomegalovirus exposure and HLA in healthy donors. The PCR used 60 Vbeta and 13 Jbeta primers. Sequencing was performed with immunoSEQ multiplex PCR; in TCRdb, only in-frame clones are kept and a portion is missing. This table holds about 97,000 clones, over 8% found once. The sample taken for sequencing was PBMCs. Receptors were obtained from a middle-aged man in good health and CMV-seropositive.

This chain uses TRBV5-6 with TRBJ2-5; 7 bases match TRBD1. V dropped 5 bases and J dropped 6; count of bases not matched to a gene: 7. Germline V gene lookup returns CDR1 SGHDT and CDR2 YYEEEE. This CDR3 spans 13 amino acids. The CDR3 region is CASSADRRKTQYF. The CDR3 nucleotides are TGTGCCAGCAGTGCGGACAGGCGGAAGACCCAGTACTTC.

This clone was detected only a few times. This rearrangement joins TRBV7-9 to TRBJ2-7; weak D call: TRBD2 (6 bases). V gave up 1 base and J gave up 2 bases, with 9 bases separating them. The CDR3 is 14 residues long. Germline V gives CDR1 SEHNR, CDR2 FQNEAQ (reference sequence). This CDR3 reads CASSLGGLTYEQYF. The CDR3 DNA reads TGTGCCAGCAGCTTAGGGGGACTTACCTACGAGCAGTACTTC.

This clone was observed a handful of times. This sequence joins TRBV15 and TRBJ2-5; unclear D gene. V shed 0 bases and J shed 1 base, with 3 bases lying between them. CDR3 length: 13 amino acids. CDR1 and CDR2 (germline): LNHNV, YYDKDF (reference sequence). The CDR3 sequence: CATSRDLQETQYF. The DNA for the CDR3 is TGTGCCACCAGCAGAGACCTCCAAGAGACCCAGTACTTC. The full variable domain, rest sourced from reference TRBV15 and TRBJ2-5, is DAMVIQNPRYQVTQFGKPVTLSCSQTLNHNVMYWYQQKSSQAPKLLFHYYDKDFNNEADTPDNFQSRRPNTSFCFLDIRSPGLGDTAMYLCATSRDLQETQYFGPGTRLLVL.

This clone has more than one count but fewer than ten. The V and J genes are TRBV6-1 and TRBJ2-7; 8 bases agree with TRBD1. Trimming took 5 bases from V and 2 from J; bases not matched to a gene: 8. Per germline, CDR1 MNHNS and CDR2 SASEGT. The CDR3 totals 15 residues. CDR3 nucleotides: TGTGCCAGCAGTTCGGTTTGGACAGGGACCTACGAGCAGTACTTC. Translation: CASSSVWTGTYEQYF.

This clone has a handful of counts. The chain combines TRBV5-1 with TRBJ2-7; no reliable D call. The V gene lost 3 bases and the J gene lost 0 bases, with 13 bases spanning the gap. CDR1 is SGHRS, CDR2 YFSETQ, per germline. The CDR3 runs 15 residues. The CDR3 loop reads CASSSSATYSYEQYF. CDR3 DNA sequence: TGCGCCAGCAGCTCATCAGCGACCTACTCCTACGAGCAGTACTTC.

The V and J genes are TRBV6-1 and TRBJ2-1; 10 bases align to TRBD2. CDR3 length: 18 amino acids. Germline CDR1 reads MNHNS; CDR2 reads SASEGT. J gave up 2 bases and V 4 bases, and 11 bases lay outside the gene matches. CDR3 DNA sequence: TGTGCCAGCAGTGGCAATCTTCTAGCGGGAGACCCCTACAATGAGCAGTTCTTC. It encodes CASSGNLLAGDPYNEQFF.

The CDR3: CASSPRTGANTEAFF. The CDR3 nucleotides are TGTGCCAGCAGCCCGAGGACAGGAGCGAACACTGAAGCTTTCTTT. V is TRBV11-1 and J is TRBJ1-1; 7 bases match TRBD1. The J segment lost 1 base and the V segment lost 5 bases, leaving 7 bases of the junction unmatched. The CDR3 covers 15 residues. Germline values: CDR1 SGHAT, CDR2 FQDESV (reference sequence).